The 31 T cell receptor beta chains in this list originate from one sample, sequenced in a study of blood T cells in healthy people across ages. Next came a second PCR, run for about 7 to 12 cycles, which used a sample-barcoded 5' primer along with a J-beta primer mix. TCRdb re-called the 5' RACE reads through MiXCR, storing one row per CDR3 protein. This sample has 1,300,000 or so distinct CDR3 sequences; roughly 64% occur once, and the top ten carry over 5.5%. The sequencing input was blood. The receptors stem from a man younger than 35 in good health.

This clonotype showed up many times. A read error may produce the germline difference seen at one junction end. The chain has TRBV29-1 and TRBJ1-2; the D gene is possibly TRBD1 (5 bases). This CDR3 spans 13 amino acids. The germline CDR1 and CDR2 sequences are SQVTM and ANQGSEA. Here the CDR3 DNA reads TGCAGCGTCGAAGTGGGGGGGACGACTGGCTACACCTTC. The encoded protein is CSVEVGGTTGYTF.

In its sample, this clonotype was seen a few times. J is TRBJ2-5 and V is TRBV7-2; 9 bases fit TRBD1. V shed 1 base, J shed 3 bases, and the junction held 3 bases outside the gene matches. The CDR3 consists of 15 residues. Germline values: CDR1 SGHTA, CDR2 FQGNSA. CDR3 sequence reads: CASSLVRDREETQYF. The CDR3 nucleotides read TGTGCCAGCAGCTTAGTAAGGGACAGGGAAGAGACCCAGTACTTC.

The rearrangement joins TRBV10-3 to TRBJ2-3; TRBD2 aligns across 11 bases. This CDR3 contains 19 residues. CDR1 and CDR2 (germline): ENHRY, SYGVKD. V dropped 1 base and J dropped 2; count of bases not matched to a gene: 11. CDR3 nucleotide sequence: TGTGCCATCAGTGAGTTACTAGCGGGGGAGCACCCCTCCACAGATACGCAGTATTTT. It is translated as CAISELLAGEHPSTDTQYF.

The chain couples TRBV15 to TRBJ2-5, with 15 bases identical to TRBD2. The last part of the DNA fits TRBJ2-7 better; the J call may be wrong. In germline, CDR1 is LNHNV, CDR2 YYDKDF (reference sequence). The CDR3 runs to 16 residues. For the CDR3, the DNA is TGTGCCACCAGCGGACTAGCGGGAGGGAGTAAGAACGAGCAGTACTTC. Translation gives CATSGLAGGSKNEQYF.

CDR3 sequence (DNA): TGTGCCAGTTTTGCCGGGGGGAGGTCTGCAACCGTCGCCTACAATGAGCAGTTCTTC. This encodes CASFAGGRSATVAYNEQFF. The chain uses TRBV6-6 and TRBJ2-1, with 7 nucleotides matching TRBD2. J gave up 2 bases and V 9 bases, and 22 bases lay outside the gene matches. The CDR3 sequence is 19 residues long. Germline V CDR1 and CDR2: MNHNY, SVGAGI (reference sequence).

V gene TRBV12-3 or TRBV12-4 combines with J gene TRBJ2-1; 8 bases are a match to TRBD1. J lost 0 bases, V lost 7 bases, and 5 bases had no gene match. The length of the CDR3 is 15 residues. The CDR3 here is CASTSGGSSYNEQFF. The CDR3 DNA reads as TGTGCCAGCACCTCAGGGGGCAGCTCCTACAATGAGCAGTTCTTC.

This clonotype was seen once. The chain is built from TRBV6-5 and TRBJ1-1, with a possible D match to TRBD1 (5 bases). CDR1 MNHEY and CDR2 SVGAGI come from the germline V gene. V shed 4 bases and J shed 5 bases, with 17 bases lying between them. The CDR3 sequence is 15 residues long. This CDR3 reads CASSSKPFGGTEAFF. In nucleotides, the CDR3 is TGTGCCAGCAGTTCTAAGCCGTTCGGGGGTACTGAAGCTTTCTTT.

The rearrangement joins TRBV29-1 to TRBJ1-2, with D unclear. Per the germline V gene, CDR1 is SQVTM and CDR2 is ANQGSEA. CDR3 length: 12 amino acids. The germline V and J ends were trimmed by 2 bases and 8 bases, with 12 bases remaining between them. The CDR3 DNA is TGCAGCGTTGAATGGGCTATTGAAGGCTACACCTTC. Protein sequence: CSVEWAIEGYTF.

The chain carries TRBV7-6 and TRBJ2-3; weak D call: TRBD1 (6 bases). The CDR3 contains 15 residues. Between the trimmed V and J ends, which lost 4 bases and 2 bases, there was a span of 13 bases. Germline assignment: CDR1 SGHVS and CDR2 FNYEAQ. This CDR3 reads CASSSSGQPTDTQYF. CDR3 sequence (DNA): TGTGCCAGCAGCTCCTCGGGACAACCCACAGATACGCAGTATTTT. Complete variable domain (other parts from reference TRBV7-6 and TRBJ2-3): GAGVSQSPRYKVTKRGQDVALRCDPISGHVSLYWYRQALGQGPEFLTYFNYEAQQDKSGLPNDRFSAERPEGSISTLTIQRTEQRDSAMYRCASSSSGQPTDTQYFGPGTRLTVL.

There are a few counts of this clonotype. The J gene is TRBJ2-1, the V gene TRBV20-1; D is undetermined. The germline gives CDR1 DFQATT, CDR2 SNEGSKA (reference sequence). Trimming took 4 bases from V and 3 from J, leaving 10 bases between them. The CDR3 length is 13 residues. Here the CDR3 DNA reads TGCAGTGCTACACAACGAAACTACAATGAGCAGTTCTTC. It codes for CSATQRNYNEQFF.

This clonotype has only one observation. The CDR3 reads CASSHTRYGLAGGEQFF. CDR3 DNA sequence: TGTGCCAGCAGCCATACTCGCTACGGACTAGCGGGAGGTGAGCAGTTCTTC. The chain carries TRBV9 and TRBJ2-1; 14 bases agree with TRBD2. J lost 9 bases, V lost 4 bases, and 12 bases had no gene match. The CDR3 is 17 residues long. CDR1 and CDR2 from the germline V gene are SGDLS and YYNGEE.

This clonotype was detected only a few times. The rearrangement uses TRBV20-1 and TRBJ2-5; 9 bases agree with TRBD1. The DNA matches TRBJ2-7 better at its end, which makes the J call doubtful. In germline, CDR1 is DFQATT, CDR2 SNEGSKA (reference sequence). This CDR3 comprises 14 residues. The DNA of the CDR3 is TGCAGTGCAGAAGGGACAGGGCATGGTCTCGAGCAGTACTTC. This gives the protein CSAEGTGHGLEQYF.

The chain uses TRBV20-1 and TRBJ2-5, with D tentatively TRBD1 or TRBD2 (5 bases each). The DNA end lines up better with TRBJ2-7; the J call may be wrong. CDR3 length: 15 residues. Germline assignment: CDR1 DFQATT and CDR2 SNEGSKA (reference sequence). CDR3 DNA: TGCAGTGTGCAAGCTCCGGGACGTAGCCTCTACGAGCAGTACTTC. Amino acid sequence: CSVQAPGRSLYEQYF.

For this clonotype: The junction shows a germline mismatch at one end, possibly a read error. V and J are TRBV6-1 and TRBJ2-5; D unclear. CDR3 length: 13 residues. The germline V gene has CDR1 MNHNS and CDR2 SASEGT. The CDR3 nucleotides are TGTGCCAGCACTGAAGGCCCCTTTCTTGGGCAGTACTTC. It encodes CASTEGPFLGQYF.

The chain employs TRBV20-1 and TRBJ2-7; the match to TRBD1 covers 8 bases. CDR1 and CDR2 from the germline V gene are DFQATT and SNEGSKA (reference sequence). CDR3 length: 16 amino acids. V gave up 6 bases and J gave up 2 bases; unmatched junction bases: 15. The DNA of the CDR3 is TGCAGTGCCAACAGCCTCCCAGGGGGCCCTCCCTACGAGCAGTACTTC. Translated, it gives CSANSLPGGPPYEQYF.

The rearrangement links TRBV7-9 to TRBJ2-2, with 8 bases that match TRBD2. CDR1 is SEHNR, CDR2 FQNEAQ, per germline (reference sequence). The CDR3 totals 17 residues. V lost 5 bases to trimming and J lost 0 bases; unmatched junction nucleotides: 8. CDR3 sequence: CASSTLRGGANTGELFF. CDR3 bases: TGTGCCAGCAGCACCCTCCGGGGGGGCGCGAACACCGGGGAGCTGTTTTTT.

The rearrangement joins TRBV20-1 to TRBJ2-7; D ambiguous. The CDR3 runs 13 residues. Germline lookup yields CDR1 DFQATT and CDR2 SNEGSKA (reference sequence). Deletions cut 1 base from V and 0 bases from J, with 7 bases between. Here the CDR3 reads CSARAQSSYEQYF. CDR3 nucleotides: TGCAGTGCTAGAGCTCAGAGCTCCTACGAGCAGTACTTC.

The rearrangement joins TRBV6-5 to TRBJ2-4; D gene unclear. The J call may be faulty, since TRBJ2-7 better matches the DNA end. The V gene's germline CDR1 is MNHEY and CDR2 SVGAGI. CDR3 length: 13 amino acids. CDR3 protein: CASSWADGYEQYF. CDR3 DNA sequence: TGTGCCAGCAGTTGGGCAGACGGTTACGAGCAGTACTTC.

This clonotype was seen a few times. V is TRBV6-2 or TRBV6-3 and J is TRBJ1-5; unclear D gene. Trimming removed 9 bases from V and 3 bases from J, with 15 bases in between. The CDR3 has 14 residues. CDR1 and CDR2 (germline): MNHEY, SVGEGT. In nucleotides, the CDR3 is TGTGCCAGTGAGACCGGACTCTCCAATCAGCCCCAGCATTTT. Protein: CASETGLSNQPQHF.

The V gene is TRBV28, the J gene TRBJ2-7; unclear D gene. The V end was cut by 5 bases, the J end by 3 bases, with 14 bases between. CDR1 is MDHEN, CDR2 SYDVKM, per germline. There are 14 residues in the CDR3. The CDR3 DNA reads as TGTGCCAGCAGTCCCCCCGGGTATAACTACGAGCAGTACTTC. It codes for CASSPPGYNYEQYF.

CDR3 region: CASSKNTGTFYRGNYGYTF. In DNA form, the CDR3 reads TGTGCCAGCAGCAAAAACACAGGGACCTTCTACCGGGGGAACTATGGCTACACCTTC. This sequence joins TRBV5-6 and TRBJ1-2; possible D gene TRBD1, 6 bases. V was trimmed by 4 bases and J by 2 bases, leaving 27 bases between them. Germline V lookup: CDR1 SGHDT, CDR2 YYEEEE. The CDR3 extends over 19 amino acids.

The chain is built from TRBV5-6 and TRBJ2-7, with D perhaps matching TRBD1 or TRBD2 (6 bases each). Trimming removed 6 bases from V and 2 bases from J, with 12 bases in between. Germline CDR1 SGHDT, CDR2 YYEEEE. The length of the CDR3 is 13 residues. CDR3 coding DNA: TGTGCCAGCACCCCGGGGGCAACCTACGAGCAGTACTTC. Protein: CASTPGATYEQYF. Full variable domain (remainder filled in from reference TRBV5-6 and TRBJ2-7): DAGVTQSPTHLIKTRGQQVTLRCSPKSGHDTVSWYQQALGQGPQFIFQYYEEEERQRGNFPDRFSGHQFPNYSSELNVNALLLGDSALYLCASTPGATYEQYFGPGTRLTVT.

This clonotype was detected a few times. The rearrangement uses TRBV9 and TRBJ2-7, with 7 bases fitting TRBD1. CDR1 SGDLS and CDR2 YYNGEE come from the germline V gene. The CDR3 runs to 12 residues. V trimming: 0 bases; J trimming: 10 bases; junction bases outside the gene matches: 4. The CDR3 region has the DNA TGTGCCAGCAGCGTAGTAGGGGGCGCACAGTACTTC. Encoded protein: CASSVVGGAQYF.

This clonotype was detected only once. One end of the junction does not line up with germline, which may come from a read error. This chain links TRBV7-9 with TRBJ2-7; 8 nucleotides line up with TRBD2. Per the germline V gene, CDR1 is SEHNR and CDR2 is FQNEAQ (reference sequence). The CDR3 has 14 amino acids. CDR3 sequence reads: CASSRGGLSYEQYF. The CDR3 bases are TGTGCTAGCAGCCGCGGGGGGCTATCCTACGAGCAGTACTTC. The full variable domain, its missing parts supplied by reference TRBV7-9 and TRBJ2-7, is DTGVSQNPRHKITKRGQNVTFRCDPISEHNRLYWYRQTLGQGPEFLTYFQNEAQLEKSRLLSDRFSAERPKGSFSTLEIQRTEQGDSAMYLCASSRGGLSYEQYFGPGTRLTVT.

This clonotype occurred once. The rearrangement joins TRBV4-1 to TRBJ2-2; D uncertain. The CDR3 is 15 amino acids. Trimming shortened V by 2 bases and J by 1 base, and 8 bases separated the two germline ends. CDR1 and CDR2 (germline): MGHRA, YSYEKL. The CDR3: CASSQWVGNTGELFF. Written as DNA, the CDR3 is TGCGCCAGCAGCCAATGGGTCGGGAACACCGGGGAGCTGTTTTTT.

The chain couples TRBV5-1 to TRBJ2-3, with 7 bases identical to TRBD2. CDR3 length: 16 residues. Trimming took 6 bases from V and 0 from J; bases not matched to a gene: 10. CDR1 is SGHRS and CDR2 is YFSETQ in the germline V gene. CDR3 bases: TGCGCCAGCACCCCGCACGGGGGGATGAGCACAGATACGCAGTATTTT. Encoded protein: CASTPHGGMSTDTQYF. Variable domain in full (rest from reference TRBV5-1 and TRBJ2-3): KAGVTQTPRYLIKTRGQQVTLSCSPISGHRSVSWYQQTPGQGLQFLFEYFSETQRNKGNFPGRFSGRQFSNSRSEMNVSTLELGDSALYLCASTPHGGMSTDTQYFGPGTRLTVL.

This chain uses TRBV4-2 with TRBJ1-3; D not resolved. CDR1 LGHNA and CDR2 YNFKEQ come from the germline V gene. The germline V and J ends were trimmed by 4 bases and 0 bases, with 10 bases remaining between them. The CDR3 is 15 amino acids. CDR3 sequence reads: CASSLIADSGNTIYF. The CDR3 region has the DNA TGTGCCAGCAGCCTCATAGCTGACTCTGGAAACACCATATATTTT.

This chain connects TRBV4-2 to TRBJ2-7; maybe TRBD1 (6 bases). V was pared by 1 base and J by 3 bases, with 16 bases between. The CDR3 loop spans 16 amino acids. Per the germline V gene, CDR1 is LGHNA and CDR2 is YNFKEQ. The CDR3 nucleotides are TGTGCCAGCAGCCAAGTTCGTACAGGGAAGGACTACGAGCAGTACTTC. Residues: CASSQVRTGKDYEQYF.

Only a few counts were recorded for this clonotype. V usage is TRBV27 and J usage is TRBJ2-7; the D call may be TRBD1 or TRBD2 (5 bases each). The CDR3 is 12 amino acids. The germline V gene has CDR1 MNHEY and CDR2 SMNVEV (reference sequence). The V end was cut by 5 bases, the J end by 10 bases, with 15 bases between. The CDR3 DNA reads TGTGCCAGCAGTACAGGCGGGTTCGTCCAGTACTTC. Translation gives CASSTGGFVQYF.

The chain couples TRBV6-4 to TRBJ2-3; TRBD2 matches at 10 bases. Germline V gene lookup returns CDR1 MRHNA and CDR2 SNTAGT. With 6 bases clipped from V and 6 bases from J, the junction kept 6 bases outside the gene matches. The CDR3 consists of 14 residues. CDR3 bases: TGTGCCAGCAGCGAAAAACTAGCGGGGGATACGCAGTATTTT. It yields the protein CASSEKLAGDTQYF.

The chain has TRBV6-6 and TRBJ1-2; D is perhaps TRBD1 (5 bases). Per germline, CDR1 MNHNY and CDR2 SVGAGI (reference sequence). CDR3 length equals 14 residues. The V end was cut by 2 bases, the J end by 3 bases, with 10 bases between. The CDR3, as DNA: TGTGCCAGCAGTTACCACAGGCCTGACTATGGCTACACCTTC. Translating gives CASSYHRPDYGYTF.